The entry that follows covers one T cell receptor beta chain sequence. The sample belongs to a study of blood T cell repertoires in COVID-19. Background on the study: Samples taken during acute and convalescent COVID-19 were collected in the United States, Italy and Spain. The cDNA or gDNA used as material had been derived from T cells, B-cell-depleted T cells, or PBMCs.

CDR3 size: 17 residues. The J segment lost 0 bases and the V segment lost 3 bases, leaving 4 bases of the junction unmatched. Germline-derived CDR1 and CDR2 are KGHDR and SFDVKD. Original processing notes: Reference gene primers were amplified, and this amplification served to estimate nucleated cell counts. Here immunoSEQ multiplex PCR was the method, and the copy in TCRdb shows in-frame clones only, minus some. D and trimming were read from the DNA, whereas the V and J calls and clone size are those reported in that table. The table shows tens of thousands of clones, with 84% occurring only once. The material sequenced was peripheral blood. The clonotype originates from a human donor in a cohort sampled during active COVID-19. The rearrangement links TRBV24-1 to TRBJ2-1; 10 bases map to TRBD2. The CDR3 protein is CATSDRSSGSSYNEQFF. CDR3 DNA: TGTGCCACCAGTGATAGGTCTAGCGGGAGCTCCTACAATGAGCAGTTCTTC.